This TCR beta chain derives from a study of T-cell reconstitution after alpha-beta-depleted transplantation in children (dated by TCRdb to about 2016). About the study as a whole: Using TCR repertoire profiling, the study followed T-cell immune reconstitution in a quantitative way in children after TCRalphabeta/CD19-depleted allogeneic hematopoietic cell transplantation.

A word on this clonotype: Its antigen is not yet known. Per-base qualities were not stored, and no clone one base away is much larger.

The treatment or condition label, as the study defines it: allogeneic hematopoietic cell transplantation with graft depleted of TCRalphabeta T cells and CD19 B cells. The children who served as transplant recipients had been given grafts of TCRalphabeta/CD19-depleted allogeneic hematopoietic cells. The library was produced with PCR. These reads were obtained on an Illumina HiSeq 2500. TCR libraries were prepared with molecular barcoding, using unique molecular identifiers to normalize TCRbeta repertoire quantification. TCRdb took the public reads, trimmed them with fastp at Q25, ran MiXCR for clone calling and kept in-frame beta chains. Each CDR3 protein gets just one entry, which takes the most common genes and DNA from the rows behind it. The sample yields about 980,000 distinct CDR3 sequences; roughly 29% were counted once. The top ten clones comprise approximately 30% of the sample. Results and caveats for the whole study, not just this receptor: The high TCRbeta diversity at day 60 in some patients was ascribed to recipient T cells and intrathymic progenitors that had survived conditioning. The apparently early recovery of alphabetaT-cell counts about two months after transplant reportedly depended on only several hundred rapidly expanded clones that came from non-depleted graft cells. Over the following months the frequencies of hyperexpanded clones went down, and after one year T-cell counts and TCRbeta diversity were mostly credited to newly produced T cells.

The germline V gene specifies MGHRA as CDR1 and YSYEKL as CDR2. Clipping removes 4 bases from V and 5 bases from J, with 13 as the unmatched junction base count. The CDR3 starts with the cysteine, ends with the phenylalanine, and has 16 residues. Just the 48-base CDR3 DNA is kept, in frame starting at base 1. The sample consisted of PBMCs, mostly from graft donor cells, taken 360 days after TCRalphabeta/CD19-depleted stem cell transplant. The V and J genes are TRBV4-1 and TRBJ2-7; TRBD2 lines up with 8 middle nucleotides. The sequence was collected from a boy less than two years old who had a stem cell transplant for SCID, so the T cells may come from the graft donor. The DNA sequence is as follows: TGCGCCAGCAGCCCTAATGCACTAGCGGAGGTTAACGAGCAGTACTTC. Protein translation: CASSPNALAEVNEQYF.